This T cell receptor (beta chain) was retrieved from a study of graft-versus-host responses after intestinal transplantation. Study at large: Isolated intestinal, liver-intestinal, or multivisceral transplants had been given to the recipients. Anti-thymocyte globulin induction, then tacrolimus and steroids for around 3 years, went to all recipients. Whole-study results and caveats: Those patients showing graft-donor T cell macrochimerism displayed high graft-versus-host to host-versus-graft clonal ratios in allografts. There was an association between peak levels of circulating GvH clones and early post-transplant HvG declines.

The CDR3 is made up of 16 amino acids. From germline, CDR1 is SGHNT and CDR2 YENEEA. With 4 bases removed from V and 5 bases from J, the gap between germline ends came to 21 bases. As concerns this clone: Its matching antigen is unknown.

Profiled with immunoSEQ multiplex PCR; TCRdb holds only in-frame clones, not every one. Here the sample spans approximately 88,000 clones, about 94% being singletons. This sequence originates from a human donor who was the organ donor for an intestinal transplant. The chain is built from TRBV11-3 and TRBJ2-7, with a weak D call TRBD2 (7 bases). This specimen consisted of unstimulated CD4+ T cells sorted from spleen or lymph node cells, obtained before transplant. CDR3 bases: TGTGCCAGCAGCTCGCCGCGGGGGCGAACCGGGGACGAGCAGTACTTC. This codes for CASSSPRGRTGDEQYF.